This TCR beta chain was documented in a study of a mutant IDH1 vaccine in newly diagnosed glioma. Overall study findings and caveats: Pseudoprogression appeared unlinked to shifts in leading peripheral T cell clonotypes.

In regard to this clone: Its antigen is still unknown.

Clones were sequenced by immunoSEQ multiplex PCR, and TCRdb holds only the in-frame ones, with some missing. The sample records just under 45,000 clones, around 93% being singletons. Trimming removed 5 bases at V and 4 bases at J, with 15 bases between. CDR3 length: 15 residues. The germline V gene has CDR1 KGHSH and CDR2 LQKENI. Regarding time point: week 23, last vaccination. It was 300 ug of mutant IDH1 20-mer peptide that made up each vaccine dose, given with topical imiquimod. The sequenced sample was PBMCs, obtained from a glioma patient whose treatment included an IDH1 peptide vaccine. The chain is built from TRBV18 and TRBJ1-5; D is perhaps TRBD1 (6 bases). The sequence was obtained from a man aged 50 or older with glioma. The CDR3 here is CASSISARGNQPQHF. The CDR3 region has the DNA TGTGCCAGCTCAATTTCAGCAAGGGGGAATCAGCCCCAGCATTTT.